This record covers a single TCR beta chain. What it recognizes is unknown. Assay used: immunoSEQ multiplex PCR; TCRdb lists only in-frame clones, some missing. There are roughly 81,000 clones in the sample; about 83% occur only once, and 15% to 20% lies in the top ten. The CDR3 length is 14 residues. V lost 5 bases and J lost 5; bases outside the gene matches: 10. Germline CDR1 SQVTM, CDR2 ANQGSEA. The data derive from a study of identifying expanded T cells in peripheral blood. Study-wide findings and caveats: Variance in clone template counts between approximately 2-week samples significantly increased with total template count across all healthy donors. Over around two and four weeks, about 15 and 19 clones changed, versus around 1.3 between replicates.

No infections or other immune events were documented during collection. This sequence joins TRBV29-1 and TRBJ2-5, with TRBD2 identical over 8 bases. The receptor was isolated from a person aged 18 to 70 in good health. What was sequenced was blood. CDR3 in amino acids: CSVSPGLGGETQYF. In DNA, the CDR3 is TGCAGCGTTTCTCCGGGACTAGGGGGGGAGACCCAGTACTTC.